The 11 T cell receptor beta chains in this list originate from one sample, sequenced in a study of early T cells in non-severe SARS-CoV-2 infection. TCRdb used MiXCR to reprocess the 5' RACE reads, holding one entry per CDR3 protein. The data show about 77,000 distinct CDR3 sequences, less than 5.5% seen once. The input for sequencing was whole blood, taken at baseline. The receptors were gathered from an adult who was a healthcare worker with PCR-confirmed SARS-CoV-2 infection or an uninfected control (not recorded which).

This clonotype has a count of ten or more. The chain has TRBV7-2 and TRBJ2-7; D may be TRBD1 (6 bases). The CDR3 extends over 15 amino acids. The V gene's germline CDR1 is SGHTA and CDR2 FQGNSA. Trimming removed 4 bases at V and 7 bases at J, with 20 bases between. CDR3 sequence reads: CASSSTGTKDGEQYF. CDR3 in DNA: TGTGCCAGCAGCTCCACCGGGACAAAAGACGGTGAGCAGTACTTC. The full variable domain, rest sourced from reference TRBV7-2 and TRBJ2-7, is GAGVSQSPSNKVTEKGKDVELRCDPISGHTALYWYRQSLGQGLEFLIYFQGNSAPDKSGLPSDRFSAERTGGSVSTLTIQRTQQEDSAVYLCASSSTGTKDGEQYFGPGTRLTVT.

The genes are TRBV29-1 and TRBJ1-1; D gene uncertain. The V and J ends lost 7 bases and 1 base respectively, with 10 bases between them. From germline, CDR1 is SQVTM and CDR2 ANQGSEA. The CDR3 length is 12 residues. The CDR3 sequence: CSGGRSNTEAFF. The CDR3 coding sequence is TGCAGCGGTGGACGGTCGAACACTGAAGCTTTCTTT.

This clonotype appeared a few times. The J gene is TRBJ2-7, the V gene TRBV14; possibly TRBD1 for D (7 bases). Looked up from germline, CDR1 is SGHDN and CDR2 is FVKESK. Trimming took off 4 bases at V and 5 bases at J, with 18 bases between the two ends. The CDR3 totals 15 residues. The DNA for the CDR3 is TGTGCCAGCAGCCGGACTCCAGGGGGGCCCAACGAGCAGTACTTC. Translated, it gives CASSRTPGGPNEQYF.

V usage is TRBV6-2 or TRBV6-3 and J usage is TRBJ1-1; D unresolved. Trimming stripped 5 bases from V and 4 bases from J, with 8 bases between. CDR3 length equals 12 residues. Germline CDR1 MNHEY, CDR2 SVGEGT. As DNA, the CDR3 is TGTGCCAGCAGTGAGCGGACCACTGAAGCTTTCTTT. It yields the protein CASSERTTEAFF.

This clonotype was counted a few times. The chain combines TRBV2 with TRBJ2-1, with D perhaps matching TRBD1 (5 bases). Germline assignment: CDR1 SNHLY and CDR2 FYNNEI. The CDR3 has 14 amino acids. V lost 5 bases, J lost 4 bases, and 12 bases lay in between. CDR3 in amino acids: CASSLLGPYNEQFF. DNA of the CDR3: TGTGCCAGCAGTCTTCTGGGGCCGTACAATGAGCAGTTCTTC.

This chain connects TRBV5-5 to TRBJ2-1; 7 bases line up with TRBD1. The CDR3 covers 16 residues. Germline V gene data show CDR1 as SGHKS and CDR2 as YYEKEE (reference sequence). J gave up 3 bases and V 0 bases, and 6 bases lay outside the gene matches. The CDR3 sequence is CASSLAGQLVYNEQFF. The CDR3 DNA follows: TGTGCCAGCAGCTTGGCGGGACAGCTAGTCTACAATGAGCAGTTCTTC. Full variable domain (remainder filled in from reference TRBV5-5 and TRBJ2-1): DAGVTQSPTHLIKTRGQQVTLRCSPISGHKSVSWYQQVLGQGPQFIFQYYEKEERGRGNFPDRFSARQFPNYSSELNVNALLLGDSALYLCASSLAGQLVYNEQFFGPGTRLTVL.

This clonotype was recorded at least ten times. The V gene is TRBV18, the J gene TRBJ1-1, with D possibly being TRBD1 (5 bases). This CDR3 spans 14 amino acids. Trimming left V 3 bases short and J 3 bases short, with 11 bases between. CDR1 is KGHSH and CDR2 is LQKENI in the germline V gene. In nucleotides, the CDR3 is TGTGCCAGCTCACCTGGGGGAGGGGACACTGAAGCTTTCTTT. Translating it yields CASSPGGGDTEAFF.

This clonotype has a count of ten or more. The chain links TRBV7-8 to TRBJ2-1; weak D call: TRBD2 (6 bases). This CDR3 is built from 15 residues. Germline CDR1 and CDR2: SGHVS and FQNEAQ. Between the trimmed V and J ends, which lost 3 bases and 8 bases, there was a span of 17 bases. CDR3 sequence: CASSFPRSSGHEQFF. In DNA form, the CDR3 reads TGTGCCAGCAGCTTCCCCCGTAGTAGCGGACATGAGCAGTTCTTC.

This clonotype came up many times. The chain is built from TRBV27 and TRBJ1-2; D perhaps matches TRBD1 (6 bases). V was shortened by 6 bases and J by 5 bases, with 16 bases between the two germline ends. This CDR3 is built from 14 residues. Germline values: CDR1 MNHEY, CDR2 SMNVEV (reference sequence). As DNA, the CDR3 is TGTGCCAGCAGCATTAAGACAGGACCTTATGGCTACACCTTC. Amino acids: CASSIKTGPYGYTF.

The chain has TRBV19 and TRBJ2-4, with TRBD1 as a possible D gene (6 bases). Germline-derived CDR1 and CDR2 are LNHDA and SQIVND (reference sequence). V was trimmed by 3 bases and J by 12 bases, leaving 18 bases between them. This CDR3 spans 14 amino acids. CDR3 DNA sequence: TGTGCCAGTAGTATGGGGGCTGGTCCATGGGATCAGTACTTC. This codes for CASSMGAGPWDQYF.

This chain joins TRBV19 and TRBJ1-2; a possible D gene is TRBD1 (6 bases). V was shortened by 4 bases and J by 2 bases, with 11 bases between the two germline ends. The CDR3 loop spans 14 amino acids. The germline CDR1 and CDR2 sequences are LNHDA and SQIVND (reference sequence). CDR3 coding DNA: TGTGCCAGTAGTAGGCGGGACAACAACTATGGCTACACCTTC. Protein sequence: CASSRRDNNYGYTF.